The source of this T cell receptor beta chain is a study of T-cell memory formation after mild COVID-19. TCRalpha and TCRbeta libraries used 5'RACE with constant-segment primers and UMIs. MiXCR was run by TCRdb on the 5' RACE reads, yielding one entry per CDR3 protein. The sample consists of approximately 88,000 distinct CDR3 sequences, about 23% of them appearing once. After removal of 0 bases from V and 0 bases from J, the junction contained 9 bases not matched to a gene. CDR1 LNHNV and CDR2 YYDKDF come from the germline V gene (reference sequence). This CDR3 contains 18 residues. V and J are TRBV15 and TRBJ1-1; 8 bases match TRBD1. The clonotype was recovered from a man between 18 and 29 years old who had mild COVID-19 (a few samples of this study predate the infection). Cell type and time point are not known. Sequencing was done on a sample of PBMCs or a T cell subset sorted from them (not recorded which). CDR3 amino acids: CATSRDFPTGDMNTEAFF. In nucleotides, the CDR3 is TGTGCCACCAGCAGAGACTTTCCGACAGGGGACATGAACACTGAAGCTTTCTTT.